The present TCR beta chain was sequenced within a study of OX40 agonist ivuxolimab in advanced cancers. Points on this clone: As yet, its antigen is unknown.

Study outcomes and limitations: Near-lowest levels of clonal expansion characterized partial responders at 0.1-3.0 mg/kg. CD4+ and CD8+ blood T cells expanded clonally by week 6 at 0.1 to 3.0 mg/kg.

Germline V lookup: CDR1 LNHDA, CDR2 SQIVND (reference sequence). This CDR3 has 16 amino acids. The V and J ends lost 3 bases and 4 bases respectively, with 15 bases between them. The protocol was immunoSEQ multiplex PCR, while the TCRdb copy is restricted to in-frame clones and leaves out a portion. The sample yields fewer than 90,000 clones, 93% seen once. The sequence was obtained from an adult with an advanced solid tumor such as melanoma, head and neck, liver or kidney cancer. Sequences were derived from CD4+ or CD8+ T cells sorted from blood, sampled in a trial of the OX40 agonist ivuxolimab. The V gene is TRBV19, the J gene TRBJ2-2, with D possibly called TRBD1 or TRBD2 (6 bases each). CDR3: CASSIVGGRGTGELFF. In nucleotides, the CDR3 is TGTGCCAGTAGTATTGTAGGGGGGCGAGGCACCGGGGAGCTGTTTTTT.